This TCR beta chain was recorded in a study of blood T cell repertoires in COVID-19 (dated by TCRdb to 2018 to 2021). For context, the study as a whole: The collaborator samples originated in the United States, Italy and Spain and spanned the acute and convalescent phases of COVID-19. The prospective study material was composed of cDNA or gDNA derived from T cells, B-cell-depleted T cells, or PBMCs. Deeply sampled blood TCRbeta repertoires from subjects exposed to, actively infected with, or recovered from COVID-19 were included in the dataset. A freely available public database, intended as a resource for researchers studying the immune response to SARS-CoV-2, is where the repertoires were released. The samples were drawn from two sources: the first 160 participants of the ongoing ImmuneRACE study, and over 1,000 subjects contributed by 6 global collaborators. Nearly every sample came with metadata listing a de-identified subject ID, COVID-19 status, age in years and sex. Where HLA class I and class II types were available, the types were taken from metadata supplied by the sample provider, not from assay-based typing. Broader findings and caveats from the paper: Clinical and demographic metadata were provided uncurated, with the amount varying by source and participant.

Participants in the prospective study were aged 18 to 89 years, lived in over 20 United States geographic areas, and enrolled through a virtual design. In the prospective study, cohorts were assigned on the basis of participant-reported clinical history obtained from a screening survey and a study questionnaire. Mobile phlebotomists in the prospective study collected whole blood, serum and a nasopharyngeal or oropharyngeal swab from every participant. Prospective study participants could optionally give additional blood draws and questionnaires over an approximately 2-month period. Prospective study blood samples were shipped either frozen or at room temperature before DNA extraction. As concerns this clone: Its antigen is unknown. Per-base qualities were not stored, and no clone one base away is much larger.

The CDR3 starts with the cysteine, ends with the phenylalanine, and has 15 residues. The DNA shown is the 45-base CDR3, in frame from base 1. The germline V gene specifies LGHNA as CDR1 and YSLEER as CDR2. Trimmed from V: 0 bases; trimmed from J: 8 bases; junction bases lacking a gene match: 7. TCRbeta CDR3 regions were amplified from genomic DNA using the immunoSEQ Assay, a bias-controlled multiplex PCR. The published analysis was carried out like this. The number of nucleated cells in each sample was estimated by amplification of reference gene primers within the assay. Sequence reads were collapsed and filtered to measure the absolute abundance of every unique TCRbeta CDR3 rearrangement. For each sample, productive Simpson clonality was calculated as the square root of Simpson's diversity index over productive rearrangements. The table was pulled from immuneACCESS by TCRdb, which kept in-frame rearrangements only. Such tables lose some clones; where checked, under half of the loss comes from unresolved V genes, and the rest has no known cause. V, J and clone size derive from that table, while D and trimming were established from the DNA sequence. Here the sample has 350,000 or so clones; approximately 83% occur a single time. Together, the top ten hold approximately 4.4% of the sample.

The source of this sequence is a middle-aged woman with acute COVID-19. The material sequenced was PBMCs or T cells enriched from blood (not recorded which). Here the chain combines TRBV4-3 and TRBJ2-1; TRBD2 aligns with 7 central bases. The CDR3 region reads CASSQDGQRGYEQFF. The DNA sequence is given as TGCGCCAGCAGCCAAGATGGTCAGCGGGGATATGAGCAGTTCTTC.